The present T cell receptor beta chain was sequenced within a study of shared clonotypes between healthy human individuals (dated by TCRdb to the early 2020s). Broadly, across the study: Two women and a few men aged 18 to 49 years were included in the cohort. For each donor, three plates each were used for CD4 naive and CD4 memory, two plates were used for CD8 naive, and one plate was used for CD8 memory. The study deeply sequenced blood TCR repertoires of several healthy adults to estimate repertoire size and the extent of clonotype sharing between individuals. To increase sequencing depth and limit assay-specific biases, different laboratories used diverse techniques to prepare libraries and sequence TCR repertoires. Between about 0.9 and 9 billion PBMCs per donor were obtained by leukapheresis.

The investigation overall reported the following: Rarefaction of sorted-subset datasets indicated incomplete sequencing despite the large sequencing depth. Roughly 5% of naive CD4, 3.5% of naive CD8, around 2.3% of memory CD4, and roughly 0.4% of memory CD8 clonotypes were shared across several donors. Compared with non-shared clonotypes, clonotypes shared by all four sorted-subset donors had higher generation probabilities. The small number of donors limited the genetic and exposure-history diversity represented. Naive subsets generally had larger estimated clonotype richness than memory subsets did. Based on pairwise subsampling, the degree of clonotype sharing among donors was expected to be affected by sequencing depth. Sampling was restricted to blood, and TCR repertoires in tissue are likely to differ from TCR repertoires in blood.

Using the deep immunoSEQ assay, multiplex PCR amplified TCR CDR3 regions from genomic DNA. Genomic DNA extracted from each cell subset was distributed evenly over all wells of several immunoSEQ 96-well plates, and each plate served as one replicate. For sorted subsets, approximately 190 ng genomic DNA, equal to tens of thousands of T cell genomes, was loaded into each replicate PCR. Purified libraries were quantified with a Qubit 3.0 fluorometer, sized on a Bioanalyzer 2100, and re-quantified with the KAPA Library Quantification kit. Every immunoSEQ 96-well plate was sequenced on a separate single-read 150-cycle Illumina NextSeq 550 flow cell. The authors' pipeline ran thus. Because the immunoSEQ output included only junctional sequences and no quality scores, the filtering could not be the same as the filtering used for full-length reads. Sequences were annotated with PyIR, a Python wrapper for IgBLAST v1.9, using IMGT germline references to assign V/J genes and CDR3. Any read was removed if the V/J assignment was weak (E-value above 1e-6), the CDR3 was missing, or the read contained stop codons, out-of-frame junctions, or ambiguous translated residues. V3J clonotypes were defined by identical inferred V gene, J gene, and CDR3 amino acid sequence. Percentage overlap between repertoires was computed as shared unique clonotypes divided by the size of the smaller repertoire. Richness of each repertoire was evaluated using RTK rarefaction, the Chao1 estimator, and Recon v2.1 estimates of unobserved clonotypes. OLGA was used to compute generation probabilities for all TCRbeta clonotypes that the gDNA method yielded from four donors. Imported from immuneACCESS, the table was reduced by TCRdb to in-frame sequences with V and J called. These copies leave out some clones; in studies compared against another copy, an unresolved V gene accounts for under half, and the cause of the remainder is not known. The V and J calls and clone size are taken from that table; D and trimming were inferred from the DNA. For this sample there are a few million clones; approximately 94% appear just once. The ten largest clonotypes hold around 0.13% of the sample.

Donors were healthy HIV-negative adults with no recently reported acute infections or vaccinations. Every donor was a Caucasian adult residing in Nashville, Tennessee, USA. Magnetic negative selection was used to enrich CD4+ T cells, after which naive cells were positively selected on CD45RA and the negative fraction became the memory subset. Blood was collected by leukapheresis, and PBMCs were isolated by Ficoll-Histopaque density gradient centrifugation and then cryopreserved in liquid nitrogen vapor phase. Purity and quantity of every magnetically sorted T cell population were checked by analytical flow cytometry. Genomic DNA was isolated from every sorted fraction and measured by UV absorbance on a Nanodrop 2000c. On this clone: No cognate antigen has been identified for it. Base quality data are lacking; no much larger clone is found one base away.

This sequence was found in a man aged 18 to 30 in good health. Sequencing used naive CD4+ T cells sorted from blood. The cell subset or site label, read with the paper, signifies: CD45RA+ positively selected.

The CDR3 sequence is CASRTSGGTGELFF. The DNA reads as follows: TGTGCCAGCAGGACTAGCGGGGGTACCGGGGAGCTGTTTTTT. The chain was built from TRBV19 and TRBJ2-2, with 13 central nucleotides matching TRBD2. The CDR3 contains 14 residues, cysteine and phenylalanine counted. CDR3 DNA only is kept here, 42 bases in frame from base 1. From a lookup of the germline V gene (reference sequence), CDR1 and CDR2 are LNHDA and SQIVND. Clipping removes 9 bases from V and 5 bases from J, with 3 as the unmatched junction base count.